This paragraph reports one T cell receptor beta chain. The assay was immunoSEQ multiplex PCR, and TCRdb's table has in-frame clones only and misses some. The sample consists of fewer than 25,000 clones, roughly 86% of them appearing once. The record originates from a study of OX40 agonist ivuxolimab in advanced cancers. The CDR3 totals 15 residues. The V gene end was trimmed by 7 bases and the J gene end by 5 bases; junction bases not matched to a gene: 12. Germline lookup yields CDR1 MNHEY and CDR2 SMNVEV (reference sequence). The receptor was isolated from an adult with an advanced solid tumor such as melanoma, head and neck, liver or kidney cancer. The source material was CD4+ or CD8+ T cells sorted from blood, sampled in a trial of the OX40 agonist ivuxolimab. The V and J genes are TRBV27 and TRBJ2-3, with 7 bases matching TRBD2. CDR3 nucleotide sequence: TGTGCCAGCACTTACCGGGGAGGGAGGGAAGATACGCAGTATTTT. This codes for CASTYRGGREDTQYF.